The 27 T cell receptor beta chains below come from one sample, sequenced in a study of blood T cell repertoires in COVID-19. Measured with immunoSEQ multiplex PCR; TCRdb has only the in-frame clones, and not every one. Found here are 55,000 to 70,000 clones, 82% of them singletons; the top ten hold roughly a fifth. Specimen: peripheral blood. All receptors derive from a woman in her fifties or sixties with acute or convalescent COVID-19.

This chain joins TRBV2 and TRBJ1-1; D not certain. Trimming removed 2 bases from V and 3 bases from J, with 13 bases in between. Germline V gene lookup returns CDR1 SNHLY and CDR2 FYNNEI. This CDR3 spans 15 amino acids. DNA of the CDR3: TGTGCCAGCAGTGAAAGGGAGGGTATGGACACTGAAGCTTTCTTT. Translated, it gives CASSEREGMDTEAFF.

The J gene is TRBJ1-6, the V gene TRBV7-2; D may be TRBD1 (6 bases). The CDR3 runs 14 residues. V was cut by 10 bases and J by 10 bases, with 20 bases left in between. Germline V gene lookup returns CDR1 SGHTA and CDR2 FQGNSA. The CDR3 DNA follows: TGTGCCACCTCGTGGACAGATAACGGCTCACCCCTCCACTTT. As protein: CATSWTDNGSPLHF. The full variable domain, in which reference TRBV7-2 and TRBJ1-6 provide the parts outside the CDR3, is GAGVSQSPSNKVTEKGKDVELRCDPISGHTALYWYRQSLGQGLEFLIYFQGNSAPDKSGLPSDRFSAERTGGSVSTLTIQRTQQEDSAVYLCATSWTDNGSPLHFGNGTRLTVT.

The chain combines TRBV29-1 with TRBJ2-1, with TRBD2 matching 9 bases. The CDR3 consists of 14 residues. Losses at the gene ends were 7 bases for V and 9 bases for J; bases not matched to a gene: 13. The V gene's germline CDR1 is SQVTM and CDR2 ANQGSEA. CDR3 sequence reads: CSGRSAGGPGEQFF. The DNA for the CDR3 is TGCAGCGGGCGTTCGGCGGGGGGGCCGGGTGAGCAGTTCTTC.

The CDR3 reads CAWSWTEGGYTF. In nucleotides, the CDR3 is TGTGCCTGGAGTTGGACCGAGGGCGGCTACACCTTC. The rearrangement links TRBV30 to TRBJ1-2; the D is unclear. The V and J ends lost 2 bases and 8 bases respectively, with 12 bases between them. The germline CDR1 and CDR2 sequences are GTSNPN and SVGIG (reference sequence). CDR3 length: 12 amino acids.

This clone was counted once. The chain is built from TRBV15 and TRBJ1-2; 7 bases fit TRBD1. The CDR3 has 15 amino acids. The trim removed 0 bases at V and 6 bases at J, leaving 7 bases unmatched. In germline, CDR1 is LNHNV, CDR2 YYDKDF (reference sequence). The CDR3 spells CATSREEGGWNGYTF. In DNA form, the CDR3 reads TGTGCCACCAGCAGAGAAGAAGGGGGCTGGAATGGCTACACCTTC. Full variable domain (missing parts from reference TRBV15 and TRBJ1-2): DAMVIQNPRYQVTQFGKPVTLSCSQTLNHNVMYWYQQKSSQAPKLLFHYYDKDFNNEADTPDNFQSRRPNTSFCFLDIRSPGLGDTAMYLCATSREEGGWNGYTFGSGTRLTVV.

Only one count was recorded for this clone. J is TRBJ2-3 and V is TRBV12-5; D not certain. Germline CDR1 is LGHNT and CDR2 is FRNRAP. V lost 7 bases and J lost 0, with 11 bases in between. The CDR3 runs 14 residues. DNA of the CDR3: TGTGCTAGTGTCCCCCAGATTAGCACAGATACGCAGTATTTT. As protein: CASVPQISTDTQYF.

The rearrangement joins TRBV2 to TRBJ1-1; TRBD1 matches 7 bases. V was clipped by 8 bases and J by 4 bases; unmatched bases: 10. There are 14 residues in the CDR3. Per the germline V gene, CDR1 is SNHLY and CDR2 is FYNNEI. The CDR3 is CASARTGEVTEAFF. The CDR3 coding sequence is TGTGCCAGCGCCCGAACAGGGGAGGTCACTGAAGCTTTCTTT.

V and J are TRBV27 and TRBJ2-7, with D uncertain. CDR3 length: 12 residues. From germline, CDR1 is MNHEY and CDR2 SMNVEV (reference sequence). V lost 5 bases to trimming and J lost 1 base, with 6 bases between them. The chain's CDR3 is CASSGHSYEQYF. As DNA, the CDR3 is TGTGCCAGCAGTGGGCATTCCTACGAGCAGTACTTC.

This clone was recorded once. At the DNA level, this CDR3 is encoded by other sequences in the same sample as well. CDR3 amino acids: CASSQEGGGTEAFF. CDR3 nucleotides: TGTGCCAGCAGCCAAGAAGGGGGTGGGACTGAAGCTTTCTTT. The rearrangement links TRBV3-1 (or the pseudogene TRBV3-2) to TRBJ1-1; perhaps TRBD1 as D (6 bases). There are 14 residues in the CDR3. Trimming removed 0 bases at V and 5 bases at J, with 10 bases between. The germline V gene has CDR1 LGHDT and CDR2 YNNKEL (reference sequence).

DNA for the CDR3: TGTGCCAGCAGTTTGACAGGGGTCAATGCCTATGGCTACACCTTC. Translated: CASSLTGVNAYGYTF. The V gene is TRBV27, the J gene TRBJ1-2, with 8 bases identical to TRBD1. V trimming: 3 bases; J trimming: 4 bases; junction bases outside the gene matches: 7. The CDR3 totals 15 residues. Germline V lookup: CDR1 MNHEY, CDR2 SMNVEV (reference sequence).

The rearrangement joins TRBV15 to TRBJ1-4; D is unresolved. The CDR3 sequence is 13 residues long. CDR1 and CDR2 from the germline V gene are LNHNV and YYDKDF (reference sequence). The V gene lost 0 bases and the J gene lost 8 bases, with 7 bases spanning the gap. The CDR3 reads CATSRDLEEKLFF. In nucleotides, the CDR3 is TGTGCCACCAGCAGAGATTTAGAAGAAAAACTGTTTTTT.

The V and J genes are TRBV11-3 and TRBJ2-1; tentatively, D is TRBD2 (5 bases). This CDR3 contains 15 residues. Germline assignment: CDR1 SGHNT and CDR2 YENEEA. The germline V and J ends were trimmed by 4 bases and 7 bases, with 17 bases remaining between them. In DNA, the CDR3 is TGTGCCAGCAGCTCTAATTCGGGGTTGGGGAATGAGCAGTTCTTC. Its protein product is CASSSNSGLGNEQFF.

This clone was found once. The CDR3 DNA follows: TGCGCCAGCAAATTATCGAGTATGCAAGAGACCCAGTACTTC. Translated, it gives CASKLSSMQETQYF. The rearrangement uses TRBV5-1 and TRBJ2-5; no reliable D call. The V end lost 6 bases, the J end lost 2 bases, and 14 bases lay between the germline ends. Germline V CDR1 and CDR2: SGHRS, YFSETQ. The CDR3 is 14 residues long.

This chain uses TRBV10-3 with TRBJ1-5; unclear D gene. Trimming cost V 4 bases and J 2 bases, with 6 bases left between them. This CDR3 is 13 amino acids long. Germline V gene sequence: CDR1 ENHRY, CDR2 SYGVKD. As DNA, the CDR3 is TGTGCCATCAGTGCCGAGGGCAATCAGCCCCAGCATTTT. Translation gives CAISAEGNQPQHF.

This sequence joins TRBV19 and TRBJ1-1; 8 nucleotides match TRBD1. There are 15 residues in the CDR3. V gave up 5 bases and J gave up 0 bases; unmatched junction bases: 5. Germline CDR1 LNHDA, CDR2 SQIVND (reference sequence). The CDR3 DNA sequence: TGTGCCAGTAGTCCGACAGGGGACCTGAACACTGAAGCTTTCTTT. This sequence encodes CASSPTGDLNTEAFF.

The chain combines TRBV25-1 with TRBJ2-7; D is possibly TRBD1 (5 bases). V was trimmed by 2 bases and J by 0 bases, leaving 8 bases between them. From germline, CDR1 is MGHDK and CDR2 SYGVNS. CDR3 length: 14 amino acids. CDR3 coding DNA: TGTGCCAGCAGTGAACAAGGGGACTCCTACGAGCAGTACTTC. Protein: CASSEQGDSYEQYF.

V usage is TRBV7-6 and J usage is TRBJ1-4; 8 nucleotides line up with TRBD1. Losses at the gene ends were 5 bases for V and 8 bases for J; bases not matched to a gene: 16. The CDR3 contains 17 residues. CDR1 is SGHVS, CDR2 FNYEAQ, per germline. CDR3 protein: CASSPSSLDRVGEKLFF. CDR3 DNA: TGTGCCAGCAGCCCCTCTTCCCTGGACAGGGTCGGAGAAAAACTGTTTTTT.

This chain joins TRBV14 and TRBJ2-7; 7 bases map to TRBD1. With V trimmed by 1 base and J by 2 bases, 5 bases remained unmatched. This CDR3 has 15 residues. CDR1 and CDR2 (germline): SGHDN, FVKESK. CDR3 coding DNA: TGTGCCAGCAGCCAAGTCAGACAGGGACCCTACGAGCAGTACTTC. As protein: CASSQVRQGPYEQYF.

The chain uses TRBV6-2 or TRBV6-3 and TRBJ2-3; the match to TRBD2 covers 12 bases. The CDR3 covers 19 residues. Trimming removed 4 bases from V and 4 bases from J; junction bases left unmatched: 15. Germline CDR1 reads MNHEY; CDR2 reads SVGEGT. The CDR3 reads CASSSKVLAGGFTPDTQYF. The CDR3 DNA sequence: TGTGCCAGCAGTTCCAAAGTACTAGCGGGGGGTTTTACCCCAGATACGCAGTATTTT.

The chain recombines TRBV6-6 with TRBJ1-1; no clear D. This CDR3 is built from 13 residues. V was pared by 6 bases and J by 0 bases, with 8 bases between. The germline V gene encodes CDR1 MNHNY and CDR2 SVGAGI (reference sequence). Written as DNA, the CDR3 is TGTGCCAGCAGCCTCGAGTTGAACACTGAAGCTTTCTTT. Its translation is CASSLELNTEAFF.

This clone was counted only a few times. The J gene is TRBJ2-1, the V gene TRBV5-8; the D gene is possibly TRBD2 (5 bases). The germline V gene has CDR1 SGHTS and CDR2 YDEGEE. The ends were cut back, 6 bases at V and 4 bases at J, with 14 bases in the middle. The length of the CDR3 is 14 residues. For the CDR3, the DNA is TGTGCCAGCACACAGCCTAGCTGGTACAATGAGCAGTTCTTC. This sequence encodes CASTQPSWYNEQFF.

The genes are TRBV5-1 and TRBJ2-4, with 7 bases lining up with TRBD2. The J segment lost 7 bases and the V segment lost 3 bases, leaving 10 bases of the junction unmatched. Looked up from germline, CDR1 is SGHRS and CDR2 is YFSETQ. The CDR3 totals 15 residues. CDR3 nucleotides: TGCGCCAGCAGCTACGGACTAGGGGTTGGGAACATTCAGTACTTC. Protein: CASSYGLGVGNIQYF.

The chain recombines TRBV7-9 with TRBJ2-5; D gene ambiguous. The CDR3 length is 13 residues. Germline CDR1 is SEHNR and CDR2 is FQNEAQ (reference sequence). The V and J ends lost 3 bases and 4 bases respectively, with 9 bases between them. This CDR3 reads CASSFGTTETQYF. CDR3 DNA sequence: TGTGCCAGCAGCTTCGGCACTACAGAGACCCAGTACTTC.

This chain's CDR3 is CASSSTGGMSYEQYF. In nucleotides, the CDR3 is TGTGCCAGCAGCTCAACAGGGGGCATGTCCTACGAGCAGTACTTC. V gene TRBV7-9 combines with J gene TRBJ2-7, with 9 positions matching TRBD1. V trimming: 4 bases; J trimming: 1 base; junction bases outside the gene matches: 5. This CDR3 is built from 15 residues. Germline CDR1 and CDR2: SEHNR and FQNEAQ (reference sequence).

CDR3 sequence (DNA): TGTGCCAGCAGCTCCCTCCCGGGGTCGGGTGGCTACACCTTC. It is translated as CASSSLPGSGGYTF. This chain links TRBV7-3 with TRBJ1-2; no firm D call. The V and J ends lost 4 bases and 7 bases respectively, with 16 bases between them. This CDR3 contains 14 residues. Germline V gives CDR1 SGHTA, CDR2 FQGTGA.

This chain connects TRBV7-9 to TRBJ2-5, with D unresolved. Germline V lookup: CDR1 SEHNR, CDR2 FQNEAQ (reference sequence). The CDR3 covers 12 residues. Trimming took 3 bases from V and 3 from J, leaving 5 bases between them. The CDR3 loop is CASSLAEETQYF. CDR3 DNA sequence: TGTGCCAGCAGCTTGGCGGAAGAGACCCAGTACTTC.

This sequence joins TRBV7-9 and TRBJ1-2; unclear D gene. Trimming cost V 7 bases and J 6 bases, with 18 bases left between them. The CDR3 contains 14 residues. The germline V gene has CDR1 SEHNR and CDR2 FQNEAQ (reference sequence). The CDR3 DNA follows: TGTGCCAGCACCTCACCAGAGGACGGGAATGGCTACACCTTC. As protein: CASTSPEDGNGYTF.